These T cell receptor beta chains were read from a single sample in a study of blood T cell repertoires in COVID-19. The repertoire was sequenced with immunoSEQ multiplex PCR; TCRdb's copy has only in-frame clones and lacks some. The table includes some 390,000 clones, more than 75% detected once. The sequencing sample was made of peripheral blood. These receptors were collected from a human donor in a cohort sampled during active COVID-19. The CDR3 runs from the conserved cysteine through the conserved F or W. A D gene is named only where the DNA matches it firmly. Clone size is shown for a subset of rows, as once, few, many or a class of expanded clone.

d_call	j_call	clone_size	v_call	cdr3_aa	cdr3_nt
.	TRBJ2-3	.	TRBV2	CASRLGTDTQYF	TGTGCCAGCAGGCTAGGCACAGATACGCAGTATTTT
TRBD2	TRBJ2-1	.	TRBV7-3	CASSLNPGGDEQFF	TGTGCCAGCAGCTTAAATCCGGGGGGAGATGAGCAGTTCTTC
.	TRBJ2-7	.	TRBV11-2	CASSLAGIAEQYF	TGTGCCAGCAGCTTAGCCGGGATTGCCGAGCAGTACTTC
.	TRBJ1-1	.	TRBV11-3	CASSLSRNTEAFF	TGTGCCAGCAGCTTATCGAGGAACACTGAAGCTTTCTTT
.	TRBJ1-1	.	TRBV7-2	CASSSRVGGYAEAFF	TGTGCCAGCAGCTCTCGGGTAGGGGGATACGCTGAAGCTTTCTTT
.	TRBJ1-5	.	TRBV28	CASSPPGGSNQPQHF	TGTGCCAGCAGCCCGCCGGGGGGGAGCAATCAGCCCCAGCATTTT
.	TRBJ2-3	.	TRBV7-3	CASSIRTVTDTQYF	TGTGCCAGCAGCATAAGGACAGTCACAGATACGCAGTATTTT
.	TRBJ1-5	.	TRBV19	CASSLRVVQPQHF	TGTGCCAGTAGCCTCAGGGTGGTTCAGCCCCAGCATTTT
.	TRBJ2-3	.	TRBV29-1	CSVIRDSGDTQYF	TGCAGCGTAATCCGGGACTCCGGGGATACGCAGTATTTT
.	TRBJ2-5	once	TRBV30	CAWIGRGKETQYF	TGTGCCTGGATAGGTAGAGGTAAAGAGACCCAGTACTTC
TRBD2	TRBJ2-3	once	TRBV30	CAWSVIQGGTDTQYF	TGTGCCTGGAGTGTAATCCAGGGAGGGACAGATACGCAGTATTTT
TRBD1	TRBJ2-3	.	TRBV27	CASSQLMTGWGTDTQYF	TGTGCCAGCAGTCAACTTATGACAGGGTGGGGCACAGATACGCAGTATTTT
TRBD1	TRBJ1-2	.	TRBV28	CASSSGWTGWGNYGYTF	TGTGCCAGCAGTTCAGGCTGGACAGGGTGGGGTAACTATGGCTACACCTTC
.	TRBJ2-5	many	TRBV13	CASSLGLAYGGQETQYF	TGTGCCAGCAGCTTAGGACTAGCTTACGGGGGCCAAGAGACCCAGTACTTC
.	TRBJ2-4	.	TRBV29-1	CSGAVRGRYGNIQYF	TGCAGCGGGGCGGTTAGAGGGAGATACGGAAACATTCAGTACTTC
TRBD2	TRBJ2-3	.	TRBV11-2	CASSFGVLGTSGKYF	TGTGCCAGCAGTTTTGGAGTACTAGGGACTAGCGGGAAGTATTTT
.	TRBJ2-1	.	TRBV7-3	CASSPRLGSYNEQFF	TGTGCCAGCAGTCCAAGACTAGGCTCCTACAATGAGCAGTTCTTC
TRBD2	TRBJ2-1	.	TRBV2	CASSEALAGENSYNEQFF	TGTGCCAGCAGTGAAGCGCTAGCGGGAGAGAACTCCTACAATGAGCAGTTCTTC
TRBD1	TRBJ2-7	.	TRBV28	CASNIVDRAPYEQYF	TGTGCCAGCAATATCGTGGACAGGGCGCCCTACGAGCAGTACTTC
.	TRBJ2-2	.	TRBV6-6	CATYRRNTGELFF	TGTGCCACCTATCGGAGGAACACCGGGGAGCTGTTTTTT
.	TRBJ1-5	.	TRBV27	CASSLPPYTSNQPQHF	TGTGCCAGCAGTTTGCCTCCCTATACTAGCAATCAGCCCCAGCATTTT
.	TRBJ1-4	.	TRBV2	CASSPGPTNEKLFF	TGTGCCAGCAGCCCAGGGCCAACTAATGAAAAACTGTTTTTT
TRBD1	TRBJ2-7	.	TRBV24-1	CATSDRGTGVDEQYF	TGTGCCACCAGTGACCGCGGGACAGGTGTAGACGAGCAGTACTTC
TRBD1	TRBJ2-3	.	TRBV7-9	CASSRPGQGHTDTQYF	TGTGCCAGCAGCAGACCGGGACAGGGCCACACAGATACGCAGTATTTT
TRBD1	TRBJ1-2	.	TRBV2	CASSARPTGGEGGYTF	TGTGCCAGCAGTGCCCGACCTACAGGGGGCGAGGGGGGCTACACCTTC
.	TRBJ2-1	.	TRBV4-2	CASSQTSSSREQFF	TGTGCCAGCAGCCAAACGTCTAGCTCACGGGAGCAGTTCTTC
TRBD2	TRBJ2-3	.	TRBV7-3	CASSQDSSGGTDTQYF	TGTGCCAGCAGCCAAGACTCTAGCGGCGGAACAGATACGCAGTATTTT
TRBD1	TRBJ1-2	.	TRBV7-2	CASSADQGAYGYTF	TGTGCCAGCAGCGCCGATCAGGGGGCCTATGGCTACACCTTC
.	TRBJ2-1	.	TRBV5-1	CASSFASDPYNEQFF	TGCGCCAGCAGCTTCGCTAGCGACCCCTACAATGAGCAGTTCTTC
.	TRBJ2-5	.	TRBV6-5	CANRLLEETQYF	TGTGCCAACAGATTACTAGAAGAGACCCAGTACTTC
.	TRBJ1-1	.	TRBV19	CASSLSGATEAFF	TGTGCCAGTAGCCTAAGCGGGGCCACTGAAGCTTTCTTT
.	TRBJ2-7	few	TRBV7-2	CASSPTRSYEQYF	TGTGCCAGCAGCCCCACTAGGTCCTACGAGCAGTACTTC
TRBD1	TRBJ2-1	once	TRBV19	CATKEISGGGYNEQFF	TGTGCCACTAAAGAAATATCAGGGGGTGGCTACAATGAGCAGTTCTTC
.	TRBJ2-7	.	TRBV10-3	CAITPGGTSGRYEQYF	TGTGCCATCACTCCTGGGGGCACATCGGGGCGCTACGAGCAGTACTTC
TRBD2	TRBJ2-2	.	TRBV18	CASSPRLAGAAGELFF	TGTGCCAGCTCACCCAGACTAGCGGGAGCGGCGGGGGAGCTGTTTTTT
.	TRBJ2-7	.	TRBV7-2	CASSLGRGRYYEQYF	TGTGCCAGCAGCTTGGGGCGGGGGCGATACTACGAGCAGTACTTC
TRBD2	TRBJ2-5	.	TRBV7-9	CASSFFSGGETQYF	TGTGCCAGCAGCTTTTTTAGCGGGGGTGAGACCCAGTACTTC
.	TRBJ2-2	.	TRBV6-4	CASSLVSGTGELFF	TGTGCCAGCAGCCTAGTGAGTGGAACCGGGGAGCTGTTTTTT
TRBD2	TRBJ2-7	.	TRBV27	CASRKLAEAYEQYF	TGTGCCAGCAGAAAACTAGCGGAAGCCTACGAGCAGTACTTC
.	TRBJ2-5	.	TRBV2	CASSINRDIGETQYF	TGTGCCAGCAGTATAAACCGGGACATTGGGGAGACCCAGTACTTC
.	TRBJ2-1	.	TRBV28	CASSQPPTRIGYNEQFF	TGTGCCAGCAGTCAACCCCCCACTAGGATTGGCTACAATGAGCAGTTCTTC
TRBD2	TRBJ2-7	.	TRBV5-4	CASSPDGLVGEQYF	TGTGCCAGCAGCCCAGATGGACTAGTGGGCGAGCAGTACTTC
TRBD1	TRBJ1-4	.	TRBV4-1	CASSQTGTGNEKLFF	TGCGCCAGCAGCCAGACCGGGACAGGCAATGAAAAACTGTTTTTT
.	TRBJ2-7	.	TRBV4-1	CASSQVATASYEQYF	TGCGCCAGCAGCCAAGTGGCGACAGCGTCCTACGAGCAGTACTTC
.	TRBJ2-4	.	TRBV7-9	CASSRAGTENIQYF	TGTGCCAGCAGCCGAGCAGGAACCGAAAACATTCAGTACTTC
TRBD1	TRBJ1-2	.	TRBV5-6	CASSSIDRGIGYGYTF	TGTGCCAGCAGCTCCATCGACAGGGGGATTGGCTATGGCTACACCTTC
.	TRBJ2-5	.	TRBV7-2	CASSLSGGVGETQYF	TGTGCCAGCAGCTTATCAGGCGGGGTCGGAGAGACCCAGTACTTC
TRBD1	TRBJ1-2	.	TRBV29-1	CSVENTGANYGYTF	TGCAGCGTTGAAAACACAGGGGCGAACTATGGCTACACCTTC
TRBD1	TRBJ1-5	.	TRBV6-6	CASSYQGAAQPQHF	TGTGCCAGCAGTTACCAGGGGGCTGCTCAGCCCCAGCATTTT
.	TRBJ2-1	.	TRBV1	CTSSLYYNEQFF	TGCACCAGCAGCCTTTACTACAATGAGCAGTTCTTC
TRBD1	TRBJ2-7	.	TRBV28	CASSYNRGPSYEQYF	TGTGCCAGCAGTTACAACAGGGGGCCTTCCTACGAGCAGTACTTC
.	TRBJ2-1	.	TRBV19	CASSIPTGLSYNEQFF	TGTGCCAGTAGTATTCCGACAGGTCTTTCCTACAATGAGCAGTTCTTC
.	TRBJ2-7	.	TRBV2	CASTAVRVSYEQYF	TGTGCCAGCACCGCTGTCAGGGTCTCCTACGAGCAGTACTTC